The source of this T cell receptor beta chain is a study of PD-L1 blockade in urothelial cancer. Overall study context: Blood gave a median 141,255 T cells.

Sequencing used immunoSEQ multiplex PCR; TCRdb keeps in-frame clones, though not all of them. Here the sample spans 80,000 to 95,000 clones, around four fifths being singletons. Time point reported: peripheral blood 6 weeks after treatment start. The sample in question was PBMCs, obtained around atezolizumab (anti-PD-L1) treatment. The source of this sequence is a man between 65 and 85 years old with urothelial cancer.

CDR3 sequence (DNA): TGTGCCAGAAGCTTAAAGCGTAGGCGGGATCAGCCCCAGCATTTT. Residues: CARSLKRRRDQPQHF. The V and J genes are TRBV7-5 and TRBJ1-5. TRBV7-5 constitutes a pseudogene. CDR3 length equals 15 residues.